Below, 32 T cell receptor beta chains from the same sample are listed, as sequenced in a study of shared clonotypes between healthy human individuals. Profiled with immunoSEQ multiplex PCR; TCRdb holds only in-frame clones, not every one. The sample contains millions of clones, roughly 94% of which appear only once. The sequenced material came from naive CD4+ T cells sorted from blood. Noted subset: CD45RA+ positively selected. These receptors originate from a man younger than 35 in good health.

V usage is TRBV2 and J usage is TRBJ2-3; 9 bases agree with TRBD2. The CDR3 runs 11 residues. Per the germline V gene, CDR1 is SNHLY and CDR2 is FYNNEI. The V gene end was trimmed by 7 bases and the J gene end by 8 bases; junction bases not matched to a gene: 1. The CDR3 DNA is TGTGCCAGCAAGACTAGCGGTACGCAGTATTTT. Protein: CASKTSGTQYF.

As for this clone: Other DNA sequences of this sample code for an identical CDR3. CDR3 nucleotide sequence: TGTGCCAGCAGCCCAGATACAAACTATGGCTACACCTTC. Protein sequence: CASSPDTNYGYTF. The V and J genes are TRBV5-4 and TRBJ1-2, with unresolved D. The CDR3 length is 13 residues. CDR1 and CDR2 (germline): SGHNT, YYREEE (reference sequence). Trimming pared 4 bases from V and 2 bases from J, leaving 9 bases between. Together with reference TRBV5-4 and TRBJ1-2, the CDR3 gives the full variable domain: ETGVTQSPTHLIKTRGQQVTLRCSSQSGHNTVSWYQQALGQGPQFIFQYYREEENGRGNFPPRFSGLQFPNYSSELNVNALELDDSALYLCASSPDTNYGYTFGSGTRLTVV.

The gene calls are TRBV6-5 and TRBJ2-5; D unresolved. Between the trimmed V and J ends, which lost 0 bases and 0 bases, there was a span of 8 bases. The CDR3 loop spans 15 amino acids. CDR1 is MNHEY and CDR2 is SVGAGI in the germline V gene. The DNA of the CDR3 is TGTGCCAGCAGTTACTCGTCAGTATACCAAGAGACCCAGTACTTC. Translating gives CASSYSSVYQETQYF.

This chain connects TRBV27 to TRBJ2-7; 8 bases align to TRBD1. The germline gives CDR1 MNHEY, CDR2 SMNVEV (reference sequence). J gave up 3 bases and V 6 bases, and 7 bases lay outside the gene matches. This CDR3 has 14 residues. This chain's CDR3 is CASSVGTGNYEQYF. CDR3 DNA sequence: TGTGCCAGCAGCGTAGGGACAGGAAACTACGAGCAGTACTTC.

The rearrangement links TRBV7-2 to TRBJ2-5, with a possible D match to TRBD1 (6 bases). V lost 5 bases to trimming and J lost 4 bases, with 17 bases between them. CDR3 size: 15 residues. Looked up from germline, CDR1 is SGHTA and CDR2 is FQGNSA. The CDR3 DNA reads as TGTGCCAGCAGCCTCAATCAGGGGCGCGGAGAGACCCAGTACTTC. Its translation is CASSLNQGRGETQYF.

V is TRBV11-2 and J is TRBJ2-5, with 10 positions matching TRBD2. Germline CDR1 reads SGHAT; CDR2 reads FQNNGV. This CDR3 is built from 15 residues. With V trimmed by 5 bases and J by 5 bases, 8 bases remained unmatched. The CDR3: CASSPTGTSAETQYF. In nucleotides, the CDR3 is TGTGCCAGCAGCCCGACCGGGACTAGCGCTGAGACCCAGTACTTC.

CDR3 loop: CASTLGTGGLGEQYF. The CDR3 nucleotides read TGTGCCAGCACCCTCGGGACAGGGGGACTAGGGGAGCAGTACTTC. V is TRBV19 and J is TRBJ2-7, with 11 nucleotides matching TRBD1. The V segment lost 9 bases and the J segment 7 bases; nucleotides outside the gene matches: 14. Germline CDR1 is LNHDA and CDR2 is SQIVND (reference sequence). There are 15 residues in the CDR3.

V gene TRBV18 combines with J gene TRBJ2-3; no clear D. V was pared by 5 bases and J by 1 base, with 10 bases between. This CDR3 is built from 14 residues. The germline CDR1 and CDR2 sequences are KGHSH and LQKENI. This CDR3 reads CASSEVRGTDTQYF. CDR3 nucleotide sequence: TGTGCCAGCTCAGAGGTCCGCGGCACAGATACGCAGTATTTT.

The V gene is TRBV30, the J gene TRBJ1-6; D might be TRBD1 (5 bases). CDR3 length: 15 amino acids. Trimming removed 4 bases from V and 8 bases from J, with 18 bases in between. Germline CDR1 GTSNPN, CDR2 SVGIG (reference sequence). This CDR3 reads CAWTPLNPRDSPLHF. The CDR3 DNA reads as TGTGCCTGGACCCCTCTTAACCCCAGGGATTCACCCCTCCACTTT.

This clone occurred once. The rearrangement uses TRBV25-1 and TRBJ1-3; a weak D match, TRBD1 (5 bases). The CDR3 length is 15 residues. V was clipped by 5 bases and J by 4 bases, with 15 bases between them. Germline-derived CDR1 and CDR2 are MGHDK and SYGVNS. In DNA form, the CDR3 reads TGTGCCAGCAGTCGCACGGGGGTATCCGGAAACACCATATATTTT. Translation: CASSRTGVSGNTIYF.

CDR3 region: CASSVSRDGQETQYF. The CDR3 region has the DNA TGTGCCAGCAGTGTAAGCCGGGACGGCCAAGAGACCCAGTACTTC. The chain carries TRBV6-1 and TRBJ2-5, with D possibly called TRBD1 or TRBD2 (5 bases each). CDR1 and CDR2 from the germline V gene are MNHNS and SASEGT. The V and J ends lost 4 bases and 1 base respectively, with 13 bases between them. There are 15 residues in the CDR3.

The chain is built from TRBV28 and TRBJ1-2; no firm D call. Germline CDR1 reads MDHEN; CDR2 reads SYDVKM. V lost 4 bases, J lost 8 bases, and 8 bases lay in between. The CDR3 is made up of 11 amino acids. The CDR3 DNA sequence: TGTGCCAGCAGTTACCTCAGCGGCTACACCTTC. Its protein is CASSYLSGYTF.

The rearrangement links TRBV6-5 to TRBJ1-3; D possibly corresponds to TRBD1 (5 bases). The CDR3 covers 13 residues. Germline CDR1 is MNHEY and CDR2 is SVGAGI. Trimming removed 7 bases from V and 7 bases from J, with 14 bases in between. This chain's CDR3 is CASMGPRGNTIYF. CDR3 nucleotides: TGTGCCAGCATGGGACCCCGGGGGAACACCATATATTTT.

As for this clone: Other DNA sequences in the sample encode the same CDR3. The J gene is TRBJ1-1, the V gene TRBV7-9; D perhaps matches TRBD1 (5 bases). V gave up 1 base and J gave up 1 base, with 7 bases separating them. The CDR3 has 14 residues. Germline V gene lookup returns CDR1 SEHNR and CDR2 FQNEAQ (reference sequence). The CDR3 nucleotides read TGTGCCAGCAGCTTAGGGGGCAGGAACACTGAAGCTTTCTTT. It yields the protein CASSLGGRNTEAFF.

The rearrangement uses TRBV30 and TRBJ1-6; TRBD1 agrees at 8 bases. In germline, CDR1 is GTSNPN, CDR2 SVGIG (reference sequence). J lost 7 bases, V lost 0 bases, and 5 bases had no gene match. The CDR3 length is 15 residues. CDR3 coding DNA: TGTGCCTGGAGTGTAAACAGGGGGGGAAATTCACCCCTCCACTTT. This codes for CAWSVNRGGNSPLHF.

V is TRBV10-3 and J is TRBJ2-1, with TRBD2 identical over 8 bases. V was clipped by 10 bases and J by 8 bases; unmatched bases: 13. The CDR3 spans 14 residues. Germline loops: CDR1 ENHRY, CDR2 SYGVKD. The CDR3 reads CATSGGIPPDEQFF. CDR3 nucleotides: TGTGCCACCAGCGGGGGTATCCCTCCGGATGAGCAGTTCTTC.

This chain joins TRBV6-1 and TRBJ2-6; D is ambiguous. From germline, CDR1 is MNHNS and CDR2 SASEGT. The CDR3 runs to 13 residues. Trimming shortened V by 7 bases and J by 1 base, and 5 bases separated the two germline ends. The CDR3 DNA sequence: TGTGCCAGCATCTTATCTGGGGCCAACGTCCTGACTTTC. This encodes CASILSGANVLTF.

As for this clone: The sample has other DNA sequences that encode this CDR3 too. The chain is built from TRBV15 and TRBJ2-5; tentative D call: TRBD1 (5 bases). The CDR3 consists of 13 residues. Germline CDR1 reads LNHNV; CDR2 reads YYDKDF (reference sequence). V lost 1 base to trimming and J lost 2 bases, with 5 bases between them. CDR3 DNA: TGTGCCACCAGCAGAGGACAGCAAGAGACCCAGTACTTC. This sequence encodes CATSRGQQETQYF.

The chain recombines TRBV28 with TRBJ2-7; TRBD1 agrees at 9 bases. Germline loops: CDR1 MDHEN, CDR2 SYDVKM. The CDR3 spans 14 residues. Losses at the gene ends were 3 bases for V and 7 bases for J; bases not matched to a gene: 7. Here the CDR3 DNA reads TGTGCCAGCAGTTTGGGGACAGGGTGGGGAGAGCAGTACTTC. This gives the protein CASSLGTGWGEQYF.

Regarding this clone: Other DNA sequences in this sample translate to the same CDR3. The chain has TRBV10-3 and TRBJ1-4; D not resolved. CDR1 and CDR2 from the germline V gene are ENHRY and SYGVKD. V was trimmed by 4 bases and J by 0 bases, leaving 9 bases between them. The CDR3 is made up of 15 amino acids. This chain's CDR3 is CAISGGTATNEKLFF. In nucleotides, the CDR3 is TGTGCCATCAGTGGTGGCACCGCAACTAATGAAAAACTGTTTTTT.

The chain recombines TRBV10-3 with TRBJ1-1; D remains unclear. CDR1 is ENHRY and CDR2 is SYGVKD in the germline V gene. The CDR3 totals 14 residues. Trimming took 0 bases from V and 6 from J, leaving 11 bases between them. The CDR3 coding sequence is TGTGCCATCAGTGAGTCCCCCGTTTTCTCTGAAGCTTTCTTT. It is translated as CAISESPVFSEAFF.

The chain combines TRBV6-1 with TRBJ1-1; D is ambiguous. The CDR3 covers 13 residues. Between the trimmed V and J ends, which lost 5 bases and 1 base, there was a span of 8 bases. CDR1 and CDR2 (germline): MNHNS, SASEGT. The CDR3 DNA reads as TGTGCCAGCAGTCTCGCCTCGAACACTGAAGCTTTCTTT. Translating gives CASSLASNTEAFF.

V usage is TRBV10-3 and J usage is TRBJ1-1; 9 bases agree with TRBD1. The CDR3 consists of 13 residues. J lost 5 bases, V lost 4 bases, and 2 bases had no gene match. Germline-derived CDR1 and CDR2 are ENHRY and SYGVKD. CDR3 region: CAISGDRATEAFF. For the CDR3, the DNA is TGTGCCATCAGTGGGGACAGGGCGACTGAAGCTTTCTTT.

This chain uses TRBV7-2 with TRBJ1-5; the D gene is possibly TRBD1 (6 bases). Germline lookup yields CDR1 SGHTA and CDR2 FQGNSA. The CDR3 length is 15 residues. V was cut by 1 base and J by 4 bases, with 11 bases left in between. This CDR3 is CASSLEVGGNQPQHF. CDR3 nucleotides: TGTGCCAGCAGCTTAGAGGTAGGGGGTAATCAGCCCCAGCATTTT.

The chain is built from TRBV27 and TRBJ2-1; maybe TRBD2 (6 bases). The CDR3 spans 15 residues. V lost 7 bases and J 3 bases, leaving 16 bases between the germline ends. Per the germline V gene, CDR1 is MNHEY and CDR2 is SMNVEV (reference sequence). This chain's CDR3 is CASINSGSHYNEQFF. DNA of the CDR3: TGTGCCAGCATTAATAGCGGATCCCACTACAATGAGCAGTTCTTC.

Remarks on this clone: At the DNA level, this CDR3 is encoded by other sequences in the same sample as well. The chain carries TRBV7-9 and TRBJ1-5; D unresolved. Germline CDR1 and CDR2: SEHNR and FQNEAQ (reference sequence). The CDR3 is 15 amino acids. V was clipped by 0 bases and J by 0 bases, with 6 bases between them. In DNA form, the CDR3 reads TGTGCCAGCAGCTTAGCAGGACTTAGCAATCAGCCCCAGCATTTT. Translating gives CASSLAGLSNQPQHF.

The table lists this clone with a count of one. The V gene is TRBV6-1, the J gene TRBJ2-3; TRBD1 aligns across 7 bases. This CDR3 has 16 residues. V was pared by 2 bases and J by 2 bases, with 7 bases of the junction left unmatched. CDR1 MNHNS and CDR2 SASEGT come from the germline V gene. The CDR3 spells CASSELGQSATDTQYF. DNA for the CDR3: TGTGCCAGCAGTGAACTGGGACAGTCTGCCACAGATACGCAGTATTTT.

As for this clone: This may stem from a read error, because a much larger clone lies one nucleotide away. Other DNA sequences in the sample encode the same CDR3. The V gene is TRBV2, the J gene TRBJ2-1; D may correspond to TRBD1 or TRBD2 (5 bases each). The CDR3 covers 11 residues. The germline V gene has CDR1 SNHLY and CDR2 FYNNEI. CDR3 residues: CASRQLGTQFF. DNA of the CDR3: TGCGCCAGCCGACAACTGGGGACCCAGTTCTTC.

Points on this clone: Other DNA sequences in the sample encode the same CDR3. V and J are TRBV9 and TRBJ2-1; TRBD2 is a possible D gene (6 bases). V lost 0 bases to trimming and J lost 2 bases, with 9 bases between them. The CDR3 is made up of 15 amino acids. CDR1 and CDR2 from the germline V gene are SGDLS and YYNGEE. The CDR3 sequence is CASSVVAGPYNEQFF. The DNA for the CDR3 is TGTGCCAGCAGCGTAGTTGCGGGGCCCTACAATGAGCAGTTCTTC.

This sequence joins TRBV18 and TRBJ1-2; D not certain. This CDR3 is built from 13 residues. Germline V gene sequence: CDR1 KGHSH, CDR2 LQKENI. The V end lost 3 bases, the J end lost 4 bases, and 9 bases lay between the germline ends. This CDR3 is CASSPEQSYGYTF. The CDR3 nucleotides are TGTGCCAGCTCACCGGAGCAGAGCTATGGCTACACCTTC.

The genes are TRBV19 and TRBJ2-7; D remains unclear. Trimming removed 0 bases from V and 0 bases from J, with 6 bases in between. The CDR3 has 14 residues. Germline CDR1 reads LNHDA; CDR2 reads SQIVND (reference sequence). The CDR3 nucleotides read TGTGCCAGTAGTATAGAAGGAAGCTCCTACGAGCAGTACTTC. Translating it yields CASSIEGSSYEQYF.

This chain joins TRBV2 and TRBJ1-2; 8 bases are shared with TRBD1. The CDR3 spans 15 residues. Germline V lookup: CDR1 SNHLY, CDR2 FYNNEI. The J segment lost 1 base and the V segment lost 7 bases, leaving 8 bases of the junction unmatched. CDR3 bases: TGTGCCAGCAAAGGGACAGGTTTGTTTAACTATGGCTACACCTTC. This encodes CASKGTGLFNYGYTF.